Listed below are T cell receptor beta chains from one sample, sequenced in a study of blood T cell repertoires in COVID-19. Assay used: immunoSEQ multiplex PCR; TCRdb lists only in-frame clones, some missing. The top ten clones hold 1.5% to 2% of a sample with 100,000 to 150,000 clones, 60% to 80% of them seen once. Source material: peripheral blood. All receptors come from a woman in her seventies with acute or convalescent COVID-19. CDR3s include the opening cysteine and the closing phenylalanine or tryptophan. Clone size is stated in some rows and not others, as once, few, many or a class when expanded.

TRBJ2-7 - TRBV6-2/TRBV6-3 CASSYPLRSGGVDEQYF
TRBJ1-4 - TRBV5-4 CASSLYGTGAEKLFF
TRBJ2-3 - TRBV27 CASSLSGGGDTQYF
TRBJ1-4 once TRBV9 CASSATGGNGEKLFF
TRBJ2-1 - TRBV27 CASSLWASYNEQFF
TRBJ1-1 - TRBV28 CASSLWSTGNTEAFF
TRBJ2-1 - TRBV5-4 CASSPNRVGGNEQFF
TRBJ2-3 many TRBV6-4 CASSPTGAAGTDTQYF
TRBJ2-3 - TRBV7-3 CASSLSPTGGAPDTQYF
TRBJ1-1 - TRBV12-3/TRBV12-4 CASSLWGRTEAFF
TRBJ1-1 - TRBV20-1 CSASRGQWAFF
TRBJ1-5 few TRBV19 CASSIEAGQPQHF
TRBJ2-5 - TRBV20-1 CSARRQETQYF
TRBJ2-2 once TRBV6-2/TRBV6-3 CASNPLTSGGPARLFF
TRBJ1-4 few TRBV19 CASSTGLSISGEKLFF
TRBJ2-5 - TRBV5-1 CASRRTGTETQYF
TRBJ1-2 - TRBV5-5 CASSWGPFGQGSGYTF
TRBJ2-7 few TRBV7-2 CASSLGLAVEQYF
TRBJ2-2 - TRBV25-1 CASSDIANTGELFF
TRBJ2-3 - TRBV18 CASSPPGSSGTDTQYF
TRBJ2-7 - TRBV6-5 CASSPQPGGSYEQYF
TRBJ2-7 - TRBV7-9 CASSRGLAEHYEQYF
TRBJ2-7 - TRBV27 CASSRKGQDATRSYEQYF
TRBJ1-1 - TRBV6-2/TRBV6-3 CASSYSLEGNTEAFF
TRBJ2-5 once TRBV14 CASSPMEKPYQETQYF
TRBJ1-3 - TRBV20-1 CSARMGHTIYF
TRBJ1-2 once TRBV30 CAWSVRTVRNYGYTF
TRBJ2-3 - TRBV3-1/TRBV3-2 CASSPLPGDTQYF
TRBJ1-1 - TRBV5-5 CASSLATAMNTEAFF
TRBJ1-2 - TRBV4-3 CASSQDRRRQGAGGYTF
TRBJ1-1 - TRBV19 CASSTRQKINTEAFF
TRBJ2-5 - TRBV21-1 CASSNDSPKRETQYF
TRBJ2-3 once TRBV30 CAWSVSGNTQYF
TRBJ2-5 - TRBV3-1/TRBV3-2 CASSQGGQGRETQYF
TRBJ2-1 - TRBV25-1 CASSPPILSNEQFF
TRBJ1-5 - TRBV28 CASSSGQGVHQPQHF
TRBJ2-5 - TRBV9 CASSVSSGGETQYF
TRBJ2-7 many TRBV7-8 CASSLEGQGDEQYF
TRBJ1-6 - TRBV7-9 CASSSTTGWSPLHF
TRBJ2-1 - TRBV4-1 CASSQEEQGKLGNEQFF